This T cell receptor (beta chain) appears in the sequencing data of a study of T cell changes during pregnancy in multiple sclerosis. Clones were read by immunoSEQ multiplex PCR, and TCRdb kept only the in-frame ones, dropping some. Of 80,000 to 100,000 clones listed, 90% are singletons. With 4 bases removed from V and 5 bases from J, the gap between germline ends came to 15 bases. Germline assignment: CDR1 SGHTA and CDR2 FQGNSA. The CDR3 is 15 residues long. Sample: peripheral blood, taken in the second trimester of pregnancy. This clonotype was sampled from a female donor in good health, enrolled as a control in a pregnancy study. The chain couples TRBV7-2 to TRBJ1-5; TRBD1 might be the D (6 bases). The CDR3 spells CASSSTGTFHQPQHF. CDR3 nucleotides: TGTGCCAGCAGCTCCACCGGGACATTCCATCAGCCCCAGCATTTT.